There are many counts of the clone carrying this T cell receptor beta chain. Its antigen is currently unknown. RNA transcripts served as template for amplifying TCR beta CDR3 sequences. The workflow started with a first-round RT-PCR run with HTBI primers and then moved on to a second-round multiplex PCR. In TCRdb, the multiplex PCR reads were re-called with MiXCR into one record per CDR3 protein. Of fewer than 350,000 distinct CDR3 sequences in the sample, around a sixth were seen once. This sample was taken from a study of Graves' ophthalmopathy and Graves' hyperthyroidism. Germline CDR1 is SGHRS and CDR2 is YFSETQ. V shed 4 bases, J shed 5 bases, and the junction held 7 bases outside the gene matches. CDR3 size: 16 residues. Study outcomes and limitations: Stable hyperthyroidism and ophthalmopathy were told apart by a 13-signature model, which achieved about 88% sensitivity and roughly 80% specificity.

The V gene is TRBV5-1, the J gene TRBJ2-2; 11 bases match TRBD1. The sample consisted of peripheral blood. The source is an adult man with Graves' ophthalmopathy. The CDR3 here is CASSVGGTGGTGELFF. The CDR3 coding sequence is TGCGCCAGCAGCGTAGGAGGGACAGGGGGAACCGGGGAGCTGTTTTTT. The variable domain in full, completed from reference TRBV5-1 and TRBJ2-2, reads KAGVTQTPRYLIKTRGQQVTLSCSPISGHRSVSWYQQTPGQGLQFLFEYFSETQRNKGNFPGRFSGRQFSNSRSEMNVSTLELGDSALYLCASSVGGTGGTGELFFGEGSRLTVL.